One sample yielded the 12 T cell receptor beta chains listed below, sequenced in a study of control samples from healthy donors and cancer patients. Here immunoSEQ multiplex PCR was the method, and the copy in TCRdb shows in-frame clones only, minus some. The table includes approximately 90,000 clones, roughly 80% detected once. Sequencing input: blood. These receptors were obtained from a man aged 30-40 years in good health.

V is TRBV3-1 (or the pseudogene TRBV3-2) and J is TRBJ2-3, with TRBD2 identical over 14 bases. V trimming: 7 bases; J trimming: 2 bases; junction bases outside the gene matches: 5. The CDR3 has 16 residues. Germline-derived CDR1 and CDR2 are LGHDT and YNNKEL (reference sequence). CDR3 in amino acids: CASTRLAGGNTDTQYF. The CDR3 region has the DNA TGTGCCAGCACCCGACTAGCGGGGGGGAACACAGATACGCAGTATTTT.

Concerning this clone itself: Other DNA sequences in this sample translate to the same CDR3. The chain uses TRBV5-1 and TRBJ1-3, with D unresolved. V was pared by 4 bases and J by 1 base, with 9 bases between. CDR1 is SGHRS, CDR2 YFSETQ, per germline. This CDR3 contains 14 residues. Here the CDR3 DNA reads TGCGCCAGCAGCGTCGGGGAGTCTGGAAACACCATATATTTT. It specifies CASSVGESGNTIYF.

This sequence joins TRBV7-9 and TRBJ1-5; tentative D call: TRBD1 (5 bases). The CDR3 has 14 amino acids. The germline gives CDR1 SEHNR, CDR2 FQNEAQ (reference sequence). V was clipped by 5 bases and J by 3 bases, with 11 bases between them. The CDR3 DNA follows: TGTGCCAGCAGCACCGACAGCTCCAATCAGCCCCAGCATTTT. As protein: CASSTDSSNQPQHF.

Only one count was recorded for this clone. The CDR3 here is CASSPFVIEYEAFF. CDR3 bases: TGTGCCAGCTCACCATTTGTCATAGAATATGAAGCTTTCTTT. J is TRBJ1-1 and V is TRBV18; no clear D gene. The CDR3 has 14 amino acids. Germline CDR1 is KGHSH and CDR2 is LQKENI. The V end lost 2 bases, the J end lost 7 bases, and 14 bases lay between the germline ends.

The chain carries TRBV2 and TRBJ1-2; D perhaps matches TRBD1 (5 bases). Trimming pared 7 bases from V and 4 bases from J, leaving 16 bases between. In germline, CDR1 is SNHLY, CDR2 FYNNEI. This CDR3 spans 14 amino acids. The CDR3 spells CASTWDGTRYGYTF. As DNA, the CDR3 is TGTGCCAGCACTTGGGACGGTACCCGCTATGGCTACACCTTC. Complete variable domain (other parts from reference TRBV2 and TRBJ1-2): EPEVTQTPSHQVTQMGQEVILRCVPISNHLYFYWYRQILGQKVEFLVSFYNNEISEKSEIFDDQFSVERPDGSNFTLKIRSTKLEDSAMYFCASTWDGTRYGYTFGSGTRLTVV.

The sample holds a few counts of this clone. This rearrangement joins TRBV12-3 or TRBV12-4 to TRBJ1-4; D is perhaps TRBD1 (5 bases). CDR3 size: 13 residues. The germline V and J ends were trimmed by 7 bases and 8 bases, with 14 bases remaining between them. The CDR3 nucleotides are TGTGCCAGCACCCGTCGAGGGGTGGAAAAACTGTTTTTT. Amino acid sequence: CASTRRGVEKLFF.

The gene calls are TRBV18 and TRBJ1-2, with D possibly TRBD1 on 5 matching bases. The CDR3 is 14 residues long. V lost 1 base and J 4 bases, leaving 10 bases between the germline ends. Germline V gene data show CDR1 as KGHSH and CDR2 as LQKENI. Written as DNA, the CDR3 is TGTGCCAGCTCACCACGATCGGGGGGCTATGGCTACACCTTC. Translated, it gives CASSPRSGGYGYTF.

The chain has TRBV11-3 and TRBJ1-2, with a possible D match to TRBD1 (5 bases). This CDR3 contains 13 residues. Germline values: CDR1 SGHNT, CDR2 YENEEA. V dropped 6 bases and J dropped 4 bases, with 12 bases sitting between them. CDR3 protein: CASRQGVLYGYTF. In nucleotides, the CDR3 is TGTGCCAGCAGACAAGGGGTTCTCTATGGCTACACCTTC.

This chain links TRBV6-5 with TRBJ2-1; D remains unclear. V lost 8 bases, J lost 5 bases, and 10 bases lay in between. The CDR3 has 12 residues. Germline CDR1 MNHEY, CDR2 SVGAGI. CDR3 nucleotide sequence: TGTGCCAGCGGCCGTGTCGACAATGAGCAGTTCTTC. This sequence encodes CASGRVDNEQFF.

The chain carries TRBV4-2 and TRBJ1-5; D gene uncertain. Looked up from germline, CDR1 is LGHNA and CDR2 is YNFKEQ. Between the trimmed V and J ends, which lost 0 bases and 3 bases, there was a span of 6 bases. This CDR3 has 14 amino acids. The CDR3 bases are TGTGCCAGCAGCCAAGATCGTTACAATCAGCCCCAGCATTTT. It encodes CASSQDRYNQPQHF.

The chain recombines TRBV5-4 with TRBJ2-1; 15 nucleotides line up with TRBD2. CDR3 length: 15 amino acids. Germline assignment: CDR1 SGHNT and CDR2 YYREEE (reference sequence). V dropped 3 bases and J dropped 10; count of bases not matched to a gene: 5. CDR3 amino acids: CASSWTSGGAREQFF. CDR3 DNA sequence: TGTGCCAGCAGCTGGACTAGCGGGGGGGCTCGGGAGCAGTTCTTC.

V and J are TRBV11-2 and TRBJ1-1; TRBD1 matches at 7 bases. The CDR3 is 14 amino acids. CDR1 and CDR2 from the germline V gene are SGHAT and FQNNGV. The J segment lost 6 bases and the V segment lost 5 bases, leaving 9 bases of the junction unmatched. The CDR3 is CASSILRQGSEAFF. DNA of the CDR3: TGTGCCAGCAGCATCCTTAGACAGGGCTCTGAAGCTTTCTTT.